These 2 T cell receptor beta chains came from one sample sequenced in a study of vaccination effects on CD4 cells after COVID-19. Data came from immunoSEQ multiplex PCR; TCRdb stores just in-frame clones and leaves some out. The sample includes 71,000 or so clones, 65% to 85% of them seen just once. Their specific antigens are unknown. Peptide-pool stimulation followed by sequencing identified expanded antigen-specific CD4+ clonotypes in the ViraFEST assay. When around nine days of culture had elapsed, CD4+ T cells were isolated. Vaccinated participants had no history of SARS-CoV-2 infection and tested negative for nucleocapsid antibodies. The sequences come from CD4+ T cells from PBMCs cultured with HCoV-OC43 spike peptides, collected before COVID-19 vaccination. Subset described: HCoV-OC43 spike overlapping peptide pool stimulation. Receptor source: a human donor who received a COVID-19 vaccine.

The rearrangement uses TRBV2 and TRBJ2-5; 7 positions agree with TRBD1. The V and J ends lost 4 bases and 4 bases, in that order; junction bases with no gene match: 9. Per germline, CDR1 SNHLY and CDR2 FYNNEI. The CDR3 runs 15 residues. CDR3 DNA sequence: TGTGCCAGCAGTGCGGACAGGTTAGCTGGAGAGACCCAGTACTTC. Translating gives CASSADRLAGETQYF.

The chain uses TRBV2 and TRBJ2-1; D remains unclear. V was shortened by 8 bases and J by 2 bases, with 4 bases between the two germline ends. Germline V CDR1 and CDR2: SNHLY, FYNNEI. The CDR3 has 11 residues. The CDR3 nucleotides are TGTGCCAGCCAAACCTACAATGAGCAGTTCTTC. Residues: CASQTYNEQFF.